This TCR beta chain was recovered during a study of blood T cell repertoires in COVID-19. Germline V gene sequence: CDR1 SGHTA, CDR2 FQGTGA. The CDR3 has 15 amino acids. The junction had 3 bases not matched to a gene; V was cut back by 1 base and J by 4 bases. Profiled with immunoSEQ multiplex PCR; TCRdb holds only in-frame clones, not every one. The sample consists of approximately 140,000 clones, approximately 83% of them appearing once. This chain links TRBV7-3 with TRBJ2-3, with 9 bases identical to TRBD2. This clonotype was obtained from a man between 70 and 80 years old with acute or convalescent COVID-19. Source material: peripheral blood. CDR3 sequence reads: CASSLIAGAPDTQYF. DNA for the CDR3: TGTGCCAGCAGCTTAATAGCGGGAGCCCCAGATACGCAGTATTTT. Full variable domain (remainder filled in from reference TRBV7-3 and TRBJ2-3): GAGVSQTPSNKVTEKGKYVELRCDPISGHTALYWYRQSLGQGPEFLIYFQGTGAADDSGLPNDRFFAVRPEGSVSTLKIQRTERGDSAVYLCASSLIAGAPDTQYFGPGTRLTVL.